The 25 T cell receptor beta chains listed next were all sequenced from one sample in a study of cytomegalovirus exposure and HLA in healthy donors. PCR amplification relied on 60 Vbeta primers (plus 13 Jbeta primers). The method was immunoSEQ multiplex PCR; TCRdb's version includes in-frame clones alone and lacks a portion of them. The data contain 120,000 or so clones, about 81% of them seen just once; the ten biggest clones take up approximately 9.6%. Sequenced material: PBMCs. These receptors were collected from a woman between 50 and 59 years old in good health and CMV-seropositive.

The J gene is TRBJ2-3, the V gene TRBV11-2; 11 nucleotides agree with TRBD2. Per germline, CDR1 SGHAT and CDR2 FQNNGV. The ends lost 5 bases at V and 5 bases at J; junction bases unmatched: 6. CDR3 size: 15 residues. DNA for the CDR3: TGTGCCAGCAGCGTACTAGCGGGAGTGGGAGATACGCAGTATTTT. Protein product: CASSVLAGVGDTQYF.

The chain is built from TRBV30 and TRBJ1-5, with 11 nucleotides matching TRBD1. CDR1 and CDR2 (germline): GTSNPN, SVGIG (reference sequence). The CDR3 is 17 amino acids. The V and J ends lost 4 bases and 3 bases, in that order; junction bases with no gene match: 11. CDR3 sequence: CAWNPSGTGGFNQPQHF. DNA of the CDR3: TGTGCCTGGAACCCTTCCGGGACAGGGGGATTCAATCAGCCCCAGCATTTT.

This sequence joins TRBV7-9 and TRBJ1-2; TRBD1 matches at 7 bases. The V gene's germline CDR1 is SEHNR and CDR2 FQNEAQ (reference sequence). This CDR3 has 14 amino acids. V trimming: 3 bases; J trimming: 7 bases; junction bases outside the gene matches: 8. CDR3 sequence: CASSLRGGGGGYTF. The CDR3 DNA reads TGTGCCAGCAGCTTGAGAGGGGGCGGTGGTGGCTACACCTTC.

This rearrangement joins TRBV7-9 to TRBJ1-2, with D hard to call. The CDR3 covers 13 residues. Deletions cut 1 base from V and 8 bases from J, with 11 bases between. Germline V lookup: CDR1 SEHNR, CDR2 FQNEAQ (reference sequence). The CDR3 here is CASSLGLSRGYTF. DNA for the CDR3: TGTGCCAGCAGCTTAGGTCTTTCTAGGGGCTACACCTTC. The variable domain in full, with the rest retrieved from reference TRBV7-9 and TRBJ1-2, is DTGVSQNPRHKITKRGQNVTFRCDPISEHNRLYWYRQTLGQGPEFLTYFQNEAQLEKSRLLSDRFSAERPKGSFSTLEIQRTEQGDSAMYLCASSLGLSRGYTFGSGTRLTVV.

This clone has more than one count but fewer than ten. V usage is TRBV13 and J usage is TRBJ1-1; TRBD1 aligns across 7 bases. Trimming removed 5 bases from V and 5 bases from J; junction bases left unmatched: 8. CDR1 and CDR2 (germline): PRHDT, FYEKMQ (reference sequence). The CDR3 spans 14 residues. As DNA, the CDR3 is TGTGCCAGCAGCCCCCGGACAGGAAAAACTGAAGCTTTCTTT. Translated: CASSPRTGKTEAFF.

The rearrangement links TRBV19 to TRBJ1-2; 9 bases fit TRBD1. Germline V lookup: CDR1 LNHDA, CDR2 SQIVND (reference sequence). CDR3 length: 14 residues. The junction had 8 bases not matched to a gene; V was cut back by 8 bases and J by 4 bases. CDR3 amino acids: CASCLDRGAYGYTF. The CDR3 DNA sequence: TGTGCCAGTTGCTTGGACAGGGGAGCCTATGGCTACACCTTC.

The chain uses TRBV2 and TRBJ2-3; weak D call: TRBD1 (6 bases). In germline, CDR1 is SNHLY, CDR2 FYNNEI. V lost 0 bases, J lost 8 bases, and 9 bases lay in between. CDR3 length: 13 residues. CDR3 nucleotide sequence: TGTGCCAGCAGTGAAGCCTTAGGGGGTACGCAGTATTTT. It codes for CASSEALGGTQYF.

This CDR3 is CASSLVGAGLLEAFF. The CDR3 DNA reads TGCGCCAGCAGCTTGGTGGGGGCAGGTCTCCTTGAAGCTTTCTTT. The rearrangement uses TRBV5-1 and TRBJ1-1, with D maybe TRBD1 (6 bases). V lost 0 bases and J lost 7, with 16 bases in between. Germline values: CDR1 SGHRS, CDR2 YFSETQ. This CDR3 is 15 amino acids long. Variable domain in full (rest from reference TRBV5-1 and TRBJ1-1): KAGVTQTPRYLIKTRGQQVTLSCSPISGHRSVSWYQQTPGQGLQFLFEYFSETQRNKGNFPGRFSGRQFSNSRSEMNVSTLELGDSALYLCASSLVGAGLLEAFFGQGTRLTVV.

The rearrangement joins TRBV7-8 to TRBJ2-5; D perhaps matches TRBD2 (5 bases). V was shortened by 5 bases and J by 6 bases, with 10 bases between the two germline ends. This CDR3 is 12 amino acids long. Germline CDR1 SGHVS, CDR2 FQNEAQ. The CDR3 DNA reads as TGTGCCAGCAGCCCGTCGGGAAAGACCCAGTACTTC. Translating it yields CASSPSGKTQYF.

The chain uses TRBV4-3 and TRBJ2-7; 9 bases line up with TRBD2. This CDR3 region has 15 residues. Germline-derived CDR1 and CDR2 are LGHNA and YSLEER. The V segment lost 1 base and the J segment 3 bases; nucleotides outside the gene matches: 4. CDR3: CASSQASGRIYEQYF. CDR3 DNA sequence: TGCGCCAGCAGCCAAGCGAGCGGGAGGATCTACGAGCAGTACTTC.

This sequence joins TRBV10-3 and TRBJ1-1; D might be TRBD1 (6 bases). In germline, CDR1 is ENHRY, CDR2 SYGVKD. V gave up 6 bases and J gave up 3 bases, with 8 bases separating them. The length of the CDR3 is 12 residues. Written as DNA, the CDR3 is TGTGCCATCAGCAACAGGGACACTGAAGCTTTCTTT. It codes for CAISNRDTEAFF.

This chain connects TRBV7-6 to TRBJ2-1; 13 positions match TRBD2. The CDR3 consists of 16 residues. Germline values: CDR1 SGHVS, CDR2 FNYEAQ. With V trimmed by 5 bases and J by 4 bases, 5 bases remained unmatched. The CDR3 sequence: CASSGTSGRGYNEQFF. As DNA, the CDR3 is TGTGCCAGCAGCGGTACTAGCGGGAGGGGGTACAATGAGCAGTTCTTC.

V usage is TRBV4-1 and J usage is TRBJ1-6; D is perhaps TRBD1 (6 bases). The V and J ends lost 2 bases and 7 bases respectively, with 12 bases between them. The germline CDR1 and CDR2 sequences are MGHRA and YSYEKL. The CDR3 loop spans 15 amino acids. The chain's CDR3 is CASSQIGTSNSPLHF. The CDR3 DNA reads TGCGCCAGCAGCCAAATCGGGACATCCAATTCACCCCTCCACTTT.

The chain carries TRBV27 and TRBJ2-2, with TRBD1 identical over 7 bases. V was pared by 6 bases and J by 2 bases, with 9 bases of the junction left unmatched. Germline V CDR1 and CDR2: MNHEY, SMNVEV (reference sequence). The CDR3 runs 16 residues. The CDR3 DNA is TGTGCCAGCAGGCGATCCGGGACAGCTAACACCGGGGAGCTGTTTTTT. This sequence encodes CASRRSGTANTGELFF.

This clone was picked up a small number of times. The chain links TRBV27 to TRBJ1-2; 8 bases fit TRBD1. J gave up 3 bases and V 2 bases, and 8 bases lay outside the gene matches. The CDR3 length is 16 residues. Germline CDR1 MNHEY, CDR2 SMNVEV (reference sequence). CDR3 region: CASSLGAGGRYYGYTF. The CDR3 nucleotides are TGTGCCAGCAGTTTAGGGGCAGGGGGCCGGTACTATGGCTACACCTTC.

This clone is a singleton in its sample. The chain uses TRBV29-1 and TRBJ2-5; D may be TRBD1 (6 bases). Looked up from germline, CDR1 is SQVTM and CDR2 is ANQGSEA. This CDR3 has 12 residues. The germline V and J ends were trimmed by 7 bases and 4 bases, with 13 bases remaining between them. The CDR3 nucleotides read TGCAGCGCTGTGACAGGTGGAGAGACCCAGTACTTC. As protein: CSAVTGGETQYF.

The chain employs TRBV7-2 and TRBJ1-2; TRBD1 might be the D (6 bases). This CDR3 spans 16 amino acids. The germline gives CDR1 SGHTA, CDR2 FQGNSA. V lost 5 bases to trimming and J lost 5 bases, with 21 bases between them. In DNA form, the CDR3 reads TGTGCCAGCAGCAAAGAGGGACAAGGAGCAGGGTATGGCTACACCTTC. Translating gives CASSKEGQGAGYGYTF.

With regard to this clone: Relative to the germline gene, one junction end is altered; a read error may explain this. This chain joins TRBV7-7 and TRBJ2-7; TRBD2 might be the D (6 bases). This CDR3 contains 13 residues. From germline, CDR1 is SSHAT and CDR2 FNYEAQ (reference sequence). DNA for the CDR3: TGTGCTAGCAGTCGCCGGGGGAGCTACGAGCAGTACTTC. Its protein is CASSRRGSYEQYF.

The chain couples TRBV5-1 to TRBJ2-5; unclear D gene. With 0 bases removed from V and 3 bases from J, the gap between germline ends came to 12 bases. The germline CDR1 and CDR2 sequences are SGHRS and YFSETQ. The CDR3 has 15 residues. CDR3 sequence reads: CASSLAAGNKETQYF. In nucleotides, the CDR3 is TGCGCCAGCAGCTTGGCCGCAGGAAATAAAGAGACCCAGTACTTC.

The rearrangement uses TRBV27 and TRBJ2-2; a weak D match, TRBD1 (5 bases). Trimming left V 8 bases short and J 2 bases short, with 15 bases between. The CDR3 runs to 15 residues. The germline V gene has CDR1 MNHEY and CDR2 SMNVEV (reference sequence). The CDR3 sequence is CASPGVGLNTGELFF. The CDR3 DNA sequence: TGTGCCAGCCCCGGAGTGGGGCTAAACACCGGGGAGCTGTTTTTT.

This chain uses TRBV9 with TRBJ2-7; D might be TRBD2 (5 bases). The germline CDR1 and CDR2 sequences are SGDLS and YYNGEE. The ends were cut back, 0 bases at V and 1 base at J, with 8 bases in the middle. The CDR3 contains 14 residues. DNA of the CDR3: TGTGCCAGCAGCGTAGCTCGGGATTCCTACGAGCAGTACTTC. Its protein product is CASSVARDSYEQYF. Complete variable domain (other parts from reference TRBV9 and TRBJ2-7): DSGVTQTPKHLITATGQRVTLRCSPRSGDLSVYWYQQSLDQGLQFLIQYYNGEERAKGNILERFSAQQFPDLHSELNLSSLELGDSALYFCASSVARDSYEQYFGPGTRLTVT.

The chain employs TRBV7-3 and TRBJ2-1, with 10 bases identical to TRBD2. Per germline, CDR1 SGHTA and CDR2 FQGTGA. Losses at the gene ends were 2 bases for V and 5 bases for J; bases not matched to a gene: 9. The CDR3 extends over 17 amino acids. The CDR3 sequence: CASSLVAGGRGDNEQFF. As DNA, the CDR3 is TGTGCCAGCAGCTTAGTAGCGGGAGGACGAGGGGACAATGAGCAGTTCTTC.

V is TRBV12-2 and J is TRBJ2-7; the table gives TRBD2 as D, unverified against the DNA. TRBV12-2 is reported as a pseudogene. CDR3 size: 14 residues. The CDR3 here is CASRLFPVFGGSVF. The DNA for the CDR3 is TGTGCAAGTCGCTTATTCCCCGTCTTCGGAGGGTCGGTCTTC.

V gene TRBV6-1 combines with J gene TRBJ2-7; D remains ambiguous. Germline V gene lookup returns CDR1 MNHNS and CDR2 SASEGT. V was shortened by 2 bases and J by 6 bases, with 5 bases between the two germline ends. This CDR3 contains 11 residues. The CDR3 loop is CASSESVEQYF. The CDR3 nucleotides are TGTGCCAGCAGTGAATCTGTCGAGCAGTACTTC.

The chain joins TRBV29-1 to TRBJ1-1, with TRBD1 matching over 9 bases. The CDR3 sequence is 13 residues long. V trimming: 6 bases; J trimming: 5 bases; junction bases outside the gene matches: 7. CDR1 and CDR2 (germline): SQVTM, ANQGSEA. The CDR3 sequence: CSVNRGPRTEAFF. The CDR3 nucleotides read TGCAGCGTCAACAGGGGGCCGAGAACTGAAGCTTTCTTT.